These 10 T cell receptor beta chains came from one sample sequenced in a study of shared clonotypes between healthy human individuals. In the naive CD8 group, cells lacked CD45RO and were positively selected for CCR7, so terminally differentiated effector memory CD45RA+ cells were left out. TCRdb's table, derived via immunoSEQ multiplex PCR, lists solely in-frame clones and lacks some. This sample has just over 2,000,000 clones, with approximately 94% found just once. Sequenced material: naive CD8+ T cells sorted from blood. These receptors came from a man younger than 35 in good health.

The chain recombines TRBV28 with TRBJ2-7, with 10 positions matching TRBD2. This CDR3 spans 13 amino acids. V shed 5 bases, J shed 5 bases, and the junction held 3 bases outside the gene matches. The germline gives CDR1 MDHEN, CDR2 SYDVKM. This CDR3 is CASSTLAGHEQYF. DNA for the CDR3: TGTGCCAGCAGTACACTAGCGGGGCACGAGCAGTACTTC.

J is TRBJ1-2 and V is TRBV18, with 12 bases fitting TRBD1. The V and J ends lost 0 bases and 6 bases, in that order; junction bases with no gene match: 11. From germline, CDR1 is KGHSH and CDR2 LQKENI. The CDR3 spans 18 residues. CDR3 residues: CASSPPSRSGTGGHGYTF. The CDR3 DNA sequence: TGTGCCAGCTCACCACCGAGTAGATCCGGGACAGGGGGCCATGGCTACACCTTC.

The V call is TRBV6-5, the J call TRBJ1-1; no definite D call. Trimming took 7 bases from V and 6 from J, leaving 18 bases between them. Germline V gene sequence: CDR1 MNHEY, CDR2 SVGAGI. The CDR3 spans 14 residues. This CDR3 is CASTPFIGISEAFF. CDR3 DNA: TGTGCCAGCACCCCCTTTATAGGGATATCTGAAGCTTTCTTT.

V is TRBV30 and J is TRBJ1-1; TRBD1 is a possible D gene (5 bases). CDR3 length: 13 amino acids. Trimming shortened V by 8 bases and J by 0 bases, and 13 bases separated the two germline ends. Germline V gene lookup returns CDR1 GTSNPN and CDR2 SVGIG (reference sequence). The CDR3 reads CARTPTVNTEAFF. The CDR3 bases are TGTGCCCGGACGCCGACAGTGAACACTGAAGCTTTCTTT.

The table lists this clone with a count of one. The chain combines TRBV9 with TRBJ1-1, with 7 bases identical to TRBD1. CDR3 size: 17 residues. Germline assignment: CDR1 SGDLS and CDR2 YYNGEE. V dropped 3 bases and J dropped 0; count of bases not matched to a gene: 11. The CDR3 DNA is TGTGCCAGCAGCGATCAGACAGGGCCCACCTTGAACACTGAAGCTTTCTTT. It translates to CASSDQTGPTLNTEAFF.

The chain links TRBV18 to TRBJ2-7; 8 positions agree with TRBD1. V was pared by 6 bases and J by 7 bases, with 11 bases of the junction left unmatched. Germline CDR1 reads KGHSH; CDR2 reads LQKENI. CDR3 size: 14 residues. The CDR3 reads CASSAGQGAREQYF. Here the CDR3 DNA reads TGTGCCAGCTCCGCGGGCCAGGGGGCACGGGAGCAGTACTTC.

About this clone: The sample carries other DNA sequences with the same CDR3. The V and J genes are TRBV4-1 and TRBJ2-7, with D unclear. The V gene lost 2 bases and the J gene lost 3 bases, with 8 bases spanning the gap. This CDR3 region has 13 residues. Germline CDR1 is MGHRA and CDR2 is YSYEKL. The CDR3 DNA sequence: TGCGCCAGCAGCCAAAGGACGGACTACGAGCAGTACTTC. Its translation: CASSQRTDYEQYF.

The V and J genes are TRBV27 and TRBJ1-1, with D maybe TRBD1 (6 bases). Germline V lookup: CDR1 MNHEY, CDR2 SMNVEV (reference sequence). The V gene lost 1 base and the J gene lost 1 base, with 13 bases spanning the gap. This CDR3 has 16 amino acids. The CDR3 sequence is CASSLLGAGTNTEAFF. CDR3 DNA: TGTGCCAGCAGTTTATTGGGGGCGGGAACGAACACTGAAGCTTTCTTT.

This clone was observed once. This chain uses TRBV30 with TRBJ2-1; D possibly corresponds to TRBD1 (6 bases). V was clipped by 0 bases and J by 4 bases, with 19 bases between them. CDR1 is GTSNPN and CDR2 is SVGIG in the germline V gene (reference sequence). CDR3 length equals 17 residues. The chain's CDR3 is CAWSVWDRRGGYNEQFF. Here the CDR3 DNA reads TGTGCCTGGAGTGTATGGGACCGCCGAGGGGGATACAATGAGCAGTTCTTC.

This chain connects TRBV5-4 to TRBJ1-1, with no clear D. The CDR3 is 13 residues long. Germline CDR1 is SGHNT and CDR2 is YYREEE (reference sequence). V was trimmed by 4 bases and J by 8 bases, leaving 15 bases between them. The CDR3 loop reads CASSPPTGAEAFF. DNA of the CDR3: TGTGCCAGCAGCCCTCCAACGGGCGCCGAAGCTTTCTTT.